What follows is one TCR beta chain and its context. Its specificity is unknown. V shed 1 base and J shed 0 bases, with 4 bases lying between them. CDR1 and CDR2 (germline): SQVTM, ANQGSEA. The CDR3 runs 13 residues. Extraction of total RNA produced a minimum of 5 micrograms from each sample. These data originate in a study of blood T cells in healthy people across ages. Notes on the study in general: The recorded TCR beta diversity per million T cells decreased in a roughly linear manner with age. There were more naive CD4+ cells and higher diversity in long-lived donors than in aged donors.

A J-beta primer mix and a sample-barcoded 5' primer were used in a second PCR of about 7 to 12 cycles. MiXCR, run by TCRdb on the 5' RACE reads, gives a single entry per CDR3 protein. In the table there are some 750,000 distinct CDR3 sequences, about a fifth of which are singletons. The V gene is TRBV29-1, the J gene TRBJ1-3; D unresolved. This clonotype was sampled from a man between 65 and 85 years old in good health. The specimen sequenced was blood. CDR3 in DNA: TGCAGCGTTGAAGTCCTCTCTGGAAACACCATATATTTT. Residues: CSVEVLSGNTIYF.